This T cell receptor (beta chain) is drawn from a study of Ad26.COV2.S vaccination and SARS-CoV-2 variants. For the study at large: Once or twice, 56 days apart, Ad26.COV2.S was delivered intramuscularly. Study-wide findings and caveats: Placebo recipients and vaccine recipients were similar in non-spike TCR breadth.

Sequencing was performed with immunoSEQ multiplex PCR; in TCRdb, only in-frame clones are kept and a portion is missing. Of hundreds of thousands of clones in the sample, 70% to 90% were seen once. This clone was seen just once. Its antigen remains unidentified. The ends lost 8 bases at V and 1 base at J; junction bases unmatched: 8. Germline V CDR1 and CDR2: MGHDK, SYGVNS. This CDR3 contains 15 residues. The treatment denotes: roughly 20 received Ad26.COV2.S at low or high dose, single or two shots; about five received placebo; per-sample allocation not given. It was on day 63 after the first vaccine or placebo injection that samples were taken. Boston provided a donor who was an adult aged 18-55 years.

The material sequenced was peripheral blood, taken in a trial of Ad26.COV2.S vaccine versus placebo. The chain uses TRBV25-1 and TRBJ1-1, with 9 bases identical to TRBD1. This TCR came from a person between 18 and 60 years old who received the Ad26.COV2.S COVID-19 vaccine or a placebo. CDR3 sequence reads: CASFAGTGSNTEAFF. As DNA, the CDR3 is TGTGCCAGCTTCGCCGGGACAGGGTCGAACACTGAAGCTTTCTTT.